The sequence of this TCR beta chain was determined in a study of cytotoxic CD8 clonotypes in ibrutinib-treated CLL. Study summary: After treatment lasting a median about twelve months, range 6 to 36, response samples were collected.

The CDR3 extends over 14 amino acids. In germline, CDR1 is LNHNV, CDR2 YYDKDF (reference sequence). V was clipped by 1 base and J by 7 bases, with 10 bases between them. Genomic DNA (around 2 micrograms) was obtained from cryopreserved PBMCs for construction of TCR beta libraries. Generated by immunoSEQ multiplex PCR, the TCRdb table keeps only in-frame clones and is missing some. The table shows approximately 120,000 clones, with 80% to 90% occurring only once. Specimen: PBMCs, collected after 24 months of ibrutinib treatment. The clonotype originates from a human donor with chronic lymphocytic leukemia. The gene calls are TRBV15 and TRBJ1-4; D gene unclear. CDR3 DNA sequence: TGTGCCACCAGCAGAGGGGAAACGGGTGAAAAACTGTTTTTT. Residues: CATSRGETGEKLFF.